This T cell receptor (beta chain) was profiled in a study of T cells in Graves' hyperthyroidism and ophthalmopathy (dated by TCRdb to the late 2010s). Concerning the study at large: Peripheral blood was collected at initial diagnosis, before any treatment. The approximately 98 discovery patients were randomly divided into training and test sets at a 7:3 ratio. To identify distinguishing TCR V-J signatures, a discovery cohort of about a hundred patients was used, comprising 43 with Graves' ophthalmopathy and approximately 57 with stable Graves' hyperthyroidism. Whether ophthalmopathy could be predicted prospectively was tested in an independent validation cohort made up of approximately 19 hyperthyroidism patients plus 17 patients who later progressed to ophthalmopathy. The study also compared thyroid tissue and blood T-cell repertoires from roughly 6 Graves' hyperthyroidism patients. The paper describes TCR Vbeta CDR3 sequencing of about 140 peripheral blood samples, made up of about 41 ophthalmopathy patients, roughly 72 hyperthyroidism patients and 17 progressor patients. Following sampling, methimazole starting at 30 mg daily was given to hyperthyroidism patients, and high-dose intravenous methylprednisolone was given to ophthalmopathy patients.

V and J are truncated by 4 bases and 4 bases respectively, leaving an intervening sequence of 17 bases. For CDR1 and CDR2, the germline V gene (reference sequence) lists LGHDT and YNNKEL. From its cysteine to its phenylalanine, the CDR3 spans 16 amino acids. Only the CDR3 portion is preserved as DNA: 48 bases, with reading frame beginning at the first base. To note about this clonotype: Its binding antigen is unknown. Base qualities are not provided; no much larger clone lies one nucleotide away.

TCR beta CDR3 regions were amplified from RNA transcripts. A first-round RT-PCR of the TCR CDR3 used the HTBI primer set with the Qiagen OneStep RT-PCR kit. Libraries were constructed in a second round of multiplex PCR, after which size selection and purification were performed. Sequencing of the libraries was done on an Illumina HiSeq2000 using paired-end 100 bp reads. The original methods were these. SOAPnuke was used to process the raw data, throwing out any read that contained adapters or uncalled bases, had a mean Phred below 15, or lacked an exact constant-primer or identifier match. COPE v1.2.5 was used to merge high-quality paired reads, and clonotypes were defined as unique nucleotide sequences. Clonotypes were aligned to IMGT TRBV, TRBD and TRBJ reference segments using MiTCR v1.1. Analysis was restricted to V-J combinations with a frequency above 0.0001, which covered roughly 99% of repertoires. A TCS score was defined as the ratio between F50 (clonal expansion) and ExV (chaos), using BLOSUM62-based TCRdist between CDR3 peptides within each V-J. Welch's t-statistics and random forest reduced several hundred V-J features to roughly 13, which were used in a naive Bayes classifier (R e1071). TCRdb trimmed public reads at Q25 via fastp, called clones via MiXCR and kept in-frame beta chains. When rows share a CDR3 protein, they turn into one entry using the most common DNA and genes. It is TCRdb's table, rather than the study itself, that gives the V and J calls and clone size. This sample is represented by 200,000 or so distinct CDR3 sequences; about 15% of them were singletons. The ten largest clones capture 40% to 65% of the sample.

Here is what the overall study found, with its caveats: In validation, the model predicted progression to ophthalmopathy with around 71% sensitivity and about 73% specificity, a median of approximately 6.7 months before onset. A model built on a 13 V-J signature distinguished ophthalmopathy from stable hyperthyroidism, reaching 85% to 90% sensitivity and around 81% specificity in cross-validation and 80%/75% in testing. Most expanded thyroid clonotypes (frequency above 0.001) were also found in blood, which suggests that blood repertoires may mirror thyroid immune responses. Sample size was not statistically predetermined, and blinding of investigators to group allocation was not performed.

Stable Graves' hyperthyroidism was defined as no progression to ophthalmopathy during 18 months of follow-up. Hyperthyroidism patients were newly diagnosed, had a disease duration of under 2 months, and were aged 18 to 65 years. Exclusion was applied to patients with uncontrolled infections, other autoimmune diseases, pregnancy or lactation. Diagnoses were established on the basis of clinical symptoms, serum thyroxine and TRAb, thyroid ultrasound, and orbital computed tomography. PBMCs were isolated from about 10 ml of fresh peripheral blood by Ficoll-Paque density gradient centrifugation. Trizol reagent was used to extract total RNA, and RNA quality was then checked on an Agilent 2100 Bioanalyzer.

The rearranged segments are TRBV3-1 and TRBJ2-1, with TRBD2 perhaps the D gene, on 6 matching bases. The material sequenced was blood. This TCR was recovered from a woman in her forties or fifties with Graves' hyperthyroidism. This receptor carries the CDR3 CASSPYGGVTYNEQFF. The DNA sequence is as follows: TGTGCCAGCAGCCCTTACGGAGGGGTCACGTACAATGAGCAGTTCTTC.